The rows below give T cell receptor beta chains drawn from one sample of a study of T cells of healthy individuals. TCRdb independently ran MiXCR on the 5' RACE reads; one entry per CDR3 protein. Among about 63,000 distinct CDR3 sequences, roughly 16% were seen once, and the ten largest hold approximately 4.6%. These receptors were taken from a human donor in good health. Both conserved end residues are part of each CDR3. The order of the fields is D gene, clone size, V gene, J gene, CDR3 protein, CDR3 DNA. The D gene is left open where the match is weak. Expanded clones get a size class; other rows say once, few or many, or leave the size out.

.	.	TRBV18	TRBJ1-4	CASSSGAAVEKLFF	TGTGCCAGCTCATCGGGGGCGGCTGTAGAAAAACTGTTTTTT
TRBD2	many	TRBV20-1	TRBJ2-1	CSAPGLAGGIRNEQFF	TGCAGTGCTCCGGGACTAGCGGGAGGGATTAGGAATGAGCAGTTCTTC
TRBD1	many	TRBV6-5	TRBJ1-2	CASSPGQGNGYTF	TGTGCCAGCAGCCCCGGACAGGGAAATGGCTACACCTTC
.	few	TRBV4-2	TRBJ1-6	CASSLDRLYNSPLHF	TGTGCCAGCAGTCTGGACAGACTCTATAATTCACCCCTCCACTTT
TRBD1	.	TRBV29-1	TRBJ2-1	CSVEMGQGANEQFF	TGCAGCGTTGAAATGGGACAGGGAGCCAATGAGCAGTTCTTC
TRBD1	many	TRBV7-3	TRBJ2-7	CASSSTGTGDEQYF	TGTGCCAGCAGCTCCACCGGGACAGGGGACGAGCAGTACTTC
.	many	TRBV5-1	TRBJ1-1	CASSSPDMRAGAEAFF	TGCGCCAGCAGCTCTCCGGACATGCGGGCAGGGGCTGAAGCTTTCTTT
.	many	TRBV25-1	TRBJ1-1	CASSEYRAGLTEAFF	TGTGCCAGCAGTGAATATAGGGCGGGGTTAACTGAAGCTTTCTTT
TRBD2	many	TRBV20-1	TRBJ2-4	CSASSGRGLAKNIQYF	TGCAGTGCGAGTAGCGGGAGGGGCCTAGCCAAAAACATTCAGTACTTC
TRBD2	many	TRBV11-3	TRBJ2-1	CASSLDRSSGAYNEQFF	TGTGCCAGCAGCTTAGATCGGAGTAGCGGGGCGTACAATGAGCAGTTCTTC
TRBD2	many	TRBV5-4	TRBJ2-5	CASSFRAGGKETQYF	TGTGCCAGCAGCTTTAGAGCGGGGGGAAAAGAGACCCAGTACTTC
.	few	TRBV20-1	TRBJ2-3	CSAPGQTRTDTQYF	TGCAGTGCTCCTGGACAGACCCGCACAGATACGCAGTATTTT
TRBD2	.	TRBV11-2	TRBJ2-3	CASSILSSSGATDTQYF	TGTGCCAGCAGCATACTCAGTAGTAGCGGGGCAACAGATACGCAGTATTTT
.	many	TRBV6-1	TRBJ2-7	CASSSRDTLSYEQYF	TGTGCCAGCAGTAGCCGGGACACTCTCTCCTACGAGCAGTACTTC
.	few	TRBV20-1	TRBJ2-2	CSARRGKWGELFF	TGCAGTGCTAGACGGGGGAAATGGGGGGAGCTGTTTTTT
TRBD2	few	TRBV4-1	TRBJ2-1	CASSQWYASGSNEQFF	TGCGCCAGCAGCCAATGGTACGCTAGCGGGAGTAATGAGCAGTTCTTC
TRBD2	.	TRBV5-1	TRBJ2-7	CASSSLAGSDSEQYF	TGCGCCAGCAGCTCACTAGCGGGGTCGGATAGCGAGCAGTACTTC
TRBD1	few	TRBV6-6	TRBJ2-7	CASSGRTGGRYEQYF	TGTGCCAGCTCCGGCCGGACAGGGGGGAGGTACGAGCAGTACTTC
.	.	TRBV20-1	TRBJ2-6	CSASTQGGSGANVLTF	TGCAGTGCTAGCACACAGGGCGGCTCTGGGGCCAACGTCCTGACTTTC
.	many	TRBV20-1	TRBJ1-2	CSARSANYGYTF	TGCAGTGCTAGGTCTGCAAACTATGGCTACACCTTC
.	.	TRBV6-1	TRBJ1-1	CASSGGRMAFF	TGTGCCAGCAGTGGAGGGAGGATGGCTTTCTTT
TRBD2	.	TRBV9	TRBJ2-5	CASSVATAGGGETQYF	TGTGCCAGCAGCGTAGCTACGGCGGGGGGCGGGGAGACCCAGTACTTC
.	.	TRBV5-1	TRBJ1-1	CASSAGEDTEAFF	TGCGCCAGCAGCGCAGGGGAGGACACTGAAGCTTTCTTT
TRBD2	few	TRBV5-1	TRBJ2-2	CASSSTSGGRTGELFF	TGCGCCAGCAGCTCGACTAGCGGGGGGCGGACCGGGGAGCTGTTTTTT
.	few	TRBV2	TRBJ2-1	CASGTRSYNEQFF	TGTGCCAGCGGGACACGCTCCTACAATGAGCAGTTCTTC
.	many	TRBV7-2	TRBJ2-7	CASSHPSYEQYF	TGTGCCAGCAGCCACCCCTCCTACGAGCAGTACTTC